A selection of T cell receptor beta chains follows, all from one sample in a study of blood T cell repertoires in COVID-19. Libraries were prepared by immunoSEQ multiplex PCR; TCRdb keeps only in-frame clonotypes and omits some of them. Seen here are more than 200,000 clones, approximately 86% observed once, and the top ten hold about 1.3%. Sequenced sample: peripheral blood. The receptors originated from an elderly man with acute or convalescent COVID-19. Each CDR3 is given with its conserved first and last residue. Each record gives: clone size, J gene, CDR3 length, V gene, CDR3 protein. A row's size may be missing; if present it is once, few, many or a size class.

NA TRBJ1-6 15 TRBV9 CASSVGGQDNSPLHF
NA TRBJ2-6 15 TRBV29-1 CSATGAFSGANVLTF
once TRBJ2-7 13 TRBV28 CASRRGGRDEQYF
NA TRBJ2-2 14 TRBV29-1 CSAQTGGYTGELFF
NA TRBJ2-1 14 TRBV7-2 CASSLGGGLNEQFF
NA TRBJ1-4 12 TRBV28 CAIRETNEKLFF
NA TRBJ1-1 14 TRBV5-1 CASSLGQVNTEAFF
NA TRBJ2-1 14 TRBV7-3 CASSLAFSENEQFF
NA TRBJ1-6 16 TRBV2 CASSTRDSLYNSPLHF
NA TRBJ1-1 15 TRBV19 CASSAAGTGGAEAFF
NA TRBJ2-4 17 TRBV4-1 CASSQEDRGQAKNIQYF
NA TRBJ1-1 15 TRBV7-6 CASSLSGNMNTEAFF
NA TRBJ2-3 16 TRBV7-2 CASSSPTSGSIYTQYF
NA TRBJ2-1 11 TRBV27 CASSRDREQFF
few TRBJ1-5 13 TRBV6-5 CASTPGGNQPQHF
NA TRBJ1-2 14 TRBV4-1 CASSQDTSGRGYTF
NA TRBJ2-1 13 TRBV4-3 CASSPNIANEQFF
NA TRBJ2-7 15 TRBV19 CASSQTSGRGYEQYF
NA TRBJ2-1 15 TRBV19 CASSSPGQGADEQFF
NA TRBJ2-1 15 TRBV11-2 CASSLAGGTMSEQFF